Shown below are 13 T cell receptor beta chains from a single sample sequenced in a study of beta chain features in type 1 diabetes. Study observations and caveats: Type 1 diabetes patients showed a moderate but significant shortening of TCRB CDR3s in all four CD4+ subsets.

The authors reverse transcribed all of the isolated RNA, so sequencing captured expressed TCRB transcripts. The repertoire was sequenced with immunoSEQ multiplex PCR; TCRdb's copy has only in-frame clones and lacks some. The data contain about 240,000 clones, approximately 13% of them singletons. For these receptors, no antigen is known. Sequencing used naive CD4+ T cells from blood. These receptors were taken from a man under 40 with type 1 diabetes.

In regard to this clone: At the DNA level, this CDR3 is encoded by other sequences in the same sample as well. J is TRBJ2-3 and V is TRBV5-4; TRBD2 agrees at 7 bases. The CDR3 runs 15 residues. Trimming cost V 4 bases and J 0 bases; bases outside gene matches: 5. Germline lookup yields CDR1 SGHNT and CDR2 YYREEE (reference sequence). The CDR3 region is CASSLGGSSTDTQYF. DNA of the CDR3: TGTGCCAGCAGCCTGGGCGGGAGTAGCACAGATACGCAGTATTTT.

This clone was seen more than once but under ten times. The chain is built from TRBV19 and TRBJ2-5, with 8 positions matching TRBD1. CDR3 length: 16 residues. The V segment lost 7 bases and the J segment 5 bases; nucleotides outside the gene matches: 15. Looked up from germline, CDR1 is LNHDA and CDR2 is SQIVND (reference sequence). The DNA for the CDR3 is TGTGCCAGTACGGGACAGGTCGTCGGGAGCGGGGAGACCCAGTACTTC. Translating it yields CASTGQVVGSGETQYF. The entire variable domain, with the rest obtained from reference TRBV19 and TRBJ2-5, is as follows: DGGITQSPKYLFRKEGQNVTLSCEQNLNHDAMYWYRQDPGQGLRLIYYSQIVNDFQKGDIAEGYSVSREKKESFPLTVTSAQKNPTAFYLCASTGQVVGSGETQYFGPGTRLLVL.

The chain links TRBV10-3 to TRBJ2-7; no clear D. There are 11 residues in the CDR3. The germline V gene has CDR1 ENHRY and CDR2 SYGVKD. The V gene lost 2 bases and the J gene lost 5 bases, with 4 bases spanning the gap. In nucleotides, the CDR3 is TGTGCCATCAGTGAGACAGACGAGCAGTACTTC. It codes for CAISETDEQYF.

This clone was counted a few times. The CDR3 protein is CASGLLRGGWQPQHF. In nucleotides, the CDR3 is TGTGCTAGTGGTTTGCTTCGGGGGGGCTGGCAGCCCCAGCATTTT. The chain uses TRBV12-5 and TRBJ1-5; a possible D gene is TRBD1 (6 bases). Trimming pared 2 bases from V and 7 bases from J, leaving 15 bases between. Per the germline V gene, CDR1 is LGHNT and CDR2 is FRNRAP. The CDR3 spans 15 residues.

The chain links TRBV27 to TRBJ1-1, with 8 bases matching TRBD1. Germline V lookup: CDR1 MNHEY, CDR2 SMNVEV (reference sequence). The CDR3 length is 13 residues. V dropped 4 bases and J dropped 3; count of bases not matched to a gene: 1. The CDR3 is CASSYRGDTEAFF. The CDR3 DNA reads TGTGCCAGCAGTTACAGGGGGGACACTGAAGCTTTCTTT.

The V call is TRBV5-4, the J call TRBJ1-1; D is perhaps TRBD1 (5 bases). V lost 4 bases, J lost 2 bases, and 15 bases lay in between. Germline CDR1 is SGHNT and CDR2 is YYREEE (reference sequence). This CDR3 has 15 residues. CDR3 amino acids: CASSPGGAGNTEAFF. The CDR3 bases are TGTGCCAGCAGCCCCGGCGGGGCCGGAAACACTGAAGCTTTCTTT.

The gene calls are TRBV6-5 and TRBJ1-5, with 7 bases fitting TRBD1. Germline loops: CDR1 MNHEY, CDR2 SVGAGI. V trimming: 6 bases; J trimming: 4 bases; junction bases outside the gene matches: 0. The CDR3 length is 12 residues. The CDR3 DNA follows: TGTGCCAGCAGCAGGGGGAATCAGCCCCAGCATTTT. It codes for CASSRGNQPQHF.

For the CDR3, the DNA is TGTGCCAGCAGCTCGCATCGGGGGGTTATGGAGACCCAGTACTTC. Residues: CASSSHRGVMETQYF. V usage is TRBV7-2 and J usage is TRBJ2-5; 7 bases line up with TRBD2. Germline CDR1 SGHTA, CDR2 FQGNSA. The CDR3 runs 15 residues. V trimming: 4 bases; J trimming: 5 bases; junction bases outside the gene matches: 10.

A few counts support this clone. The rearrangement uses TRBV7-9 and TRBJ1-1; D is possibly TRBD1 (5 bases). Deletions cut 6 bases from V and 1 base from J, with 15 bases between. The CDR3 contains 15 residues. Germline CDR1 reads SEHNR; CDR2 reads FQNEAQ (reference sequence). DNA of the CDR3: TGTGCCAGCAGGCAAGGGCCGGGGGGGAACACTGAAGCTTTCTTT. This encodes CASRQGPGGNTEAFF. Full variable domain (missing parts from reference TRBV7-9 and TRBJ1-1): DTGVSQNPRHKITKRGQNVTFRCDPISEHNRLYWYRQTLGQGPEFLTYFQNEAQLEKSRLLSDRFSAERPKGSFSTLEIQRTEQGDSAMYLCASRQGPGGNTEAFFGQGTRLTVV.

The chain recombines TRBV29-1 with TRBJ2-1; 12 nucleotides align to TRBD2. The germline CDR1 and CDR2 sequences are SQVTM and ANQGSEA. This CDR3 region has 13 residues. The CDR3 bases are TGCAGTGTGGGACTAGCGGGCTTCAATGAGCAGTTCTTC. Protein sequence: CSVGLAGFNEQFF.

V usage is TRBV5-1 and J usage is TRBJ1-1; D remains unclear. The length of the CDR3 is 14 residues. Germline values: CDR1 SGHRS, CDR2 YFSETQ. Deletions cut 0 bases from V and 4 bases from J, with 10 bases between. The CDR3 DNA sequence: TGCGCCAGCAGCTTGGACGGGGTGGCCACTGAAGCTTTCTTT. Encoded protein: CASSLDGVATEAFF.

This clone was detected a few times. The chain is built from TRBV14 and TRBJ1-1, with D unclear. The CDR3 is 13 residues long. Germline V gives CDR1 SGHDN, CDR2 FVKESK. The germline V and J ends were trimmed by 1 base and 1 base, with 4 bases remaining between them. Written as DNA, the CDR3 is TGTGCCAGCAGCCAAGGGCCGAACACTGAAGCTTTCTTT. This sequence encodes CASSQGPNTEAFF.

In its sample, this clone was seen a few times. This chain connects TRBV12-5 to TRBJ2-6; 8 bases align to TRBD1. The CDR3 length is 15 residues. Per germline, CDR1 LGHNT and CDR2 FRNRAP. V lost 6 bases and J lost 7; bases outside the gene matches: 8. The CDR3 DNA reads as TGTGCTAGTGGCCCGACAGGGGTCTTAGCCAACGTCCTGACTTTC. Amino acids: CASGPTGVLANVLTF.